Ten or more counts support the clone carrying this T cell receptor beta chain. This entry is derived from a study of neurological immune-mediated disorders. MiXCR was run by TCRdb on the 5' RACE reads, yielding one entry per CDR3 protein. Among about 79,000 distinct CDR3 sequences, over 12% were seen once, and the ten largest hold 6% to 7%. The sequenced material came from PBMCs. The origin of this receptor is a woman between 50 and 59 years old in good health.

The CDR3 DNA follows: TGCGCCAGCAGCAGGACCGGGACAGGGGGTTTGAACTACGAGCAGTACTTC. This sequence encodes CASSRTGTGGLNYEQYF. The rearrangement joins TRBV5-1 to TRBJ2-7, with 11 bases lining up with TRBD1. V lost 4 bases to trimming and J lost 3 bases; unmatched junction nucleotides: 12. CDR1 and CDR2 from the germline V gene are SGHRS and YFSETQ. The CDR3 length is 17 residues.